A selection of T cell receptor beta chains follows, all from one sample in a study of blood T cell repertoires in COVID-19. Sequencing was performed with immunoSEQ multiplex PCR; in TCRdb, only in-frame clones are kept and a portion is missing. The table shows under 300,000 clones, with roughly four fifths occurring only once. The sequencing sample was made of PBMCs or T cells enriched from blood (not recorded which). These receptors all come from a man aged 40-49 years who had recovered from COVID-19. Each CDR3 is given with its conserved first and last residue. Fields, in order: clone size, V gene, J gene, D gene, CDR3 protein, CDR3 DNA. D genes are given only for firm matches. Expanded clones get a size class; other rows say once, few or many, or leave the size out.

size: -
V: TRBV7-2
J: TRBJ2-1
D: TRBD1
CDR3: CASRPGQQGDEQFF
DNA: TGTGCCAGCAGACCGGGACAGCAGGGCGATGAGCAGTTCTTC

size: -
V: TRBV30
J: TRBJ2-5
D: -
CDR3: CARGQGDGGHQETQYF
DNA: TGTGCCCGAGGTCAGGGGGACGGGGGCCACCAAGAGACCCAGTACTTC

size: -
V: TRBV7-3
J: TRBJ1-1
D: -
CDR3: CASSQQGAEAFF
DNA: TGTGCCAGCAGCCAACAGGGAGCTGAAGCTTTCTTT

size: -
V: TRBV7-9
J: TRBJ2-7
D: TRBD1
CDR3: CASRLDRAEQYF
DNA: TGTGCCAGCAGGCTTGACAGGGCCGAGCAGTACTTC

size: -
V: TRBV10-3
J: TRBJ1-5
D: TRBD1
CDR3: CAISELQGGWPQHF
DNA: TGTGCCATCAGTGAGTTGCAGGGGGGATGGCCCCAGCATTTT

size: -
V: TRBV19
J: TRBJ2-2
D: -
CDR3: CASSILRNTGELFF
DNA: TGTGCCAGTAGTATCCTCAGAAACACCGGGGAGCTGTTTTTT

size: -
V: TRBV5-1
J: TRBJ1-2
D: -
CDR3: CASRVREGSYGYTF
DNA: TGCGCCAGCAGAGTTCGGGAGGGCAGCTATGGCTACACCTTC

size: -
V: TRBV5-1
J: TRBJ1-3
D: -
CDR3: CASSLGHPSGNTIYF
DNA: TGCGCCAGCAGCTTGGGACACCCCTCTGGAAACACCATATATTTT

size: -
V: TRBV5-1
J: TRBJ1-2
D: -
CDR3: CASSWDTFNYGYTF
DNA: TGCGCCAGCAGCTGGGACACTTTTAACTATGGCTACACCTTC

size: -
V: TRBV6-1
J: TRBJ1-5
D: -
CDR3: CASSDGDPVYSNQPQHF
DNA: TGTGCCAGCAGTGATGGAGACCCAGTCTATAGCAATCAGCCCCAGCATTTT

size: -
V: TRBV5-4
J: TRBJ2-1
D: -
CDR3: CASSLGGGGDTSYNEQFF
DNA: TGTGCCAGCAGCTTGGGAGGGGGGGGAGACACCTCCTACAATGAGCAGTTCTTC

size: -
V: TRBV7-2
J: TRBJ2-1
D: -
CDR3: CASSGWGDQQFF
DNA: TGTGCCAGCAGCGGTTGGGGCGACCAGCAGTTCTTC

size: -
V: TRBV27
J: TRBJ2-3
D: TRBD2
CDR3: CASSFQGLAGVADTQYF
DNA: TGTGCCAGCAGTTTCCAGGGACTAGCGGGAGTGGCAGATACGCAGTATTTT

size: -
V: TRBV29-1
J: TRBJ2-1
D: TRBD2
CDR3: CSVWGGGSYNEQFF
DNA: TGCAGCGTTTGGGGCGGGGGCTCCTACAATGAGCAGTTCTTC

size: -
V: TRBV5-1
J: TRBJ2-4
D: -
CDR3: CASSLGDYPVNIQYF
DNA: TGCGCCAGCAGCTTGGGTGACTACCCCGTAAACATTCAGTACTTC

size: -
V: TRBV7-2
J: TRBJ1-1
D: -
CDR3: CASSVAGVPNTEAFF
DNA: TGTGCCAGCAGCGTAGCCGGGGTTCCGAACACTGAAGCTTTCTTT

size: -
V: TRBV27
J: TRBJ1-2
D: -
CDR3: CASSFAGPNYGYTF
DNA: TGTGCCAGCAGTTTCGCAGGGCCTAACTATGGCTACACCTTC

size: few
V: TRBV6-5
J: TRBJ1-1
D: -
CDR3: CASRTSGVGTEAFF
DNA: TGTGCCAGCAGGACCTCGGGGGTAGGGACTGAAGCTTTCTTT

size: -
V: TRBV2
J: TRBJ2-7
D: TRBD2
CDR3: CASSGLAASPPYEQYF
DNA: TGTGCCAGCAGTGGACTAGCGGCGTCTCCGCCCTACGAGCAGTACTTC

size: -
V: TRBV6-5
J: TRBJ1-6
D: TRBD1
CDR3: CASSYNRGNSPLHF
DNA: TGTGCCAGCAGTTACAACAGGGGAAATTCACCCCTCCACTTT

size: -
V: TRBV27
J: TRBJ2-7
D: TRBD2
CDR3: CASSPLAGYEQYF
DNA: TGTGCCAGCAGCCCGCTAGCGGGCTACGAGCAGTACTTC

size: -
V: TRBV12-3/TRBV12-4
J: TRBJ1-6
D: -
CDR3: CASSLGSDSPLHF
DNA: TGTGCCAGCAGTTTAGGGTCGGATTCACCCCTCCACTTT

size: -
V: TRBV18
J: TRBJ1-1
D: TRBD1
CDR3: CASSTGVTEAFF
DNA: TGTGCCAGCTCGACAGGGGTTACTGAAGCTTTCTTT

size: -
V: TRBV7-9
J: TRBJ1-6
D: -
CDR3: CASSLGLPTYNSPLHF
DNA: TGTGCCAGCAGCTTAGGCCTGCCTACCTATAATTCACCCCTCCACTTT

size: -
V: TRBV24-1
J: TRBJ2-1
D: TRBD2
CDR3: CATSDLAGYNEQFF
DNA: TGTGCCACCAGTGATCTAGCGGGTTACAATGAGCAGTTCTTC

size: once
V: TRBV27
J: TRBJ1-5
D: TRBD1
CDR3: CASSWGQGGNQPQHF
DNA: TGTGCCAGCAGTTGGGGACAGGGGGGCAATCAGCCCCAGCATTTT

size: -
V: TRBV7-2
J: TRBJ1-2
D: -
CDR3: CASSYRGGGDYGYTF
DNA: TGTGCCAGCAGCTATAGGGGAGGGGGAGACTATGGCTACACCTTC

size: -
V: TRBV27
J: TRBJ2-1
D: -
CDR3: CASSLGLALYNEQFF
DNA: TGTGCCAGCAGTTTAGGGCTCGCCCTCTACAATGAGCAGTTCTTC

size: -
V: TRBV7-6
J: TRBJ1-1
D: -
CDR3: CASSKFEENTEAFF
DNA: TGTGCCAGCAGCAAGTTTGAGGAGAACACTGAAGCTTTCTTT

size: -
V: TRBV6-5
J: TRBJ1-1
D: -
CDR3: CASSLGRGNTEAFF
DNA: TGTGCCAGCAGTTTGGGCAGGGGAAACACTGAAGCTTTCTTT

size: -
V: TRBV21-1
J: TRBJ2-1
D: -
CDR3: CATPRRWGRACGNEQFF
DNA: TGTGCCACCCCACGACGATGGGGGAGGGCCTGTGGGAATGAGCAGTTCTTC

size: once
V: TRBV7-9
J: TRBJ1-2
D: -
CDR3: CASGLPGNNYGYTF
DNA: TGTGCCAGCGGCCTCCCCGGGAATAACTATGGCTACACCTTC

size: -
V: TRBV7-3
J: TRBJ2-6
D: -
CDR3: CASSSGGANVLTF
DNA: TGTGCCAGCAGCTCCGGTGGGGCCAACGTCCTGACTTTC

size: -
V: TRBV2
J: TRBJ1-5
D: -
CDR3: CASSADSPGNQPQHF
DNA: TGTGCCAGCAGCGCGGACAGTCCGGGCAATCAGCCCCAGCATTTT

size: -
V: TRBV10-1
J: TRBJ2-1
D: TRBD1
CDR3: CASGRQGASTYNEQFF
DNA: TGCGCCAGCGGCCGCCAGGGGGCTAGCACCTACAATGAGCAGTTCTTC

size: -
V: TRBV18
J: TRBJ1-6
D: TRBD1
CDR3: CASSPPRSDRDQSPLHF
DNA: TGTGCCAGCTCACCACCGAGATCGGACAGGGATCAGTCACCCCTCCACTTT

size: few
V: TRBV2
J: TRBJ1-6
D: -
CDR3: CASSEAGDNSPLHF
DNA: TGTGCCAGCAGTGAAGCAGGGGATAATTCACCCCTCCACTTT

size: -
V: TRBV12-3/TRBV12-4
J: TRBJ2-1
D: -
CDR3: CASSLVRGEQFF
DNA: TGTGCCAGCAGTTTGGTCAGGGGTGAGCAGTTCTTC

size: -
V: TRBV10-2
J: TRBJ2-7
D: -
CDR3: CASMSPGVGYEQYF
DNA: TGCGCCAGCATGTCCCCGGGAGTGGGGTACGAGCAGTACTTC

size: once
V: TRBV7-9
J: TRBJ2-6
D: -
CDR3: CASSSSGANVLTF
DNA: TGTGCCAGCAGCTCATCTGGGGCCAACGTCCTGACTTTC

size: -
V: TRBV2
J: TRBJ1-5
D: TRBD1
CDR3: CASSELQGPNQPQHF
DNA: TGTGCCAGCAGTGAACTACAGGGGCCAAATCAGCCCCAGCATTTT

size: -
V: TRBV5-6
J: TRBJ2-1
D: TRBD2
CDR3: CASSWASGSNEQFF
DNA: TGTGCCAGCAGCTGGGCTAGCGGGAGCAATGAGCAGTTCTTC

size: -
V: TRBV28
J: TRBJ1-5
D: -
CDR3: CASRLAGAGASNQPQHF
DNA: TGTGCCAGCAGACTCGCAGGGGCCGGGGCTAGCAATCAGCCCCAGCATTTT

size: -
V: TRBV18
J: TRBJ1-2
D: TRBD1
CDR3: CASSQIQGGQDGYTF
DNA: TGTGCCAGCTCACAAATACAGGGGGGCCAGGATGGCTACACCTTC

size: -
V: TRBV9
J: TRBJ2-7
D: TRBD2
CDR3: CASSSTTSNYEQYF
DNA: TGTGCCAGCAGCTCGACGACTAGCAACTACGAGCAGTACTTC

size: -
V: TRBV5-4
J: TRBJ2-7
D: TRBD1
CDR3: CASSGGAGGILMREQYF
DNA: TGTGCCAGCAGCGGGGGCGCAGGGGGCATCTTAATGAGAGAGCAGTACTTC

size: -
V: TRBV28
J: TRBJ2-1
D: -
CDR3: CASSFPPVDEQFF
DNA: TGTGCCAGCAGTTTCCCTCCGGTCGATGAGCAGTTCTTC

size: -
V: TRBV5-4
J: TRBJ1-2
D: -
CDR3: CASSRGGGSNYGYTF
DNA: TGTGCCAGCAGCCGGGGGGGAGGAAGTAACTATGGCTACACCTTC

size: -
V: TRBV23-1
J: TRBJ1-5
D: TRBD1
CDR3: CASSQSGTGNQPQHF
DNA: TGCGCCAGCAGTCAATCGGGGACAGGGAATCAGCCCCAGCATTTT

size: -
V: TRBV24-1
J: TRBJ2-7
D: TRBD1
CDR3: CAKTGDGLEQYF
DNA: TGTGCCAAAACAGGGGATGGGCTTGAGCAGTACTTC

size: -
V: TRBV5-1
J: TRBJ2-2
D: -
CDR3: CASSLDRVSYTGELFF
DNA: TGCGCCAGCAGCTTGGACAGGGTCTCGTACACCGGGGAGCTGTTTTTT

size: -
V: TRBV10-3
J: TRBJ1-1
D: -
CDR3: CAISESGTGTEAFF
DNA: TGTGCCATCAGTGAGTCGGGAACAGGCACTGAAGCTTTCTTT

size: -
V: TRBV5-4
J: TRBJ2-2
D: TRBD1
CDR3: CASSSGTGATGELFF
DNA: TGTGCCAGCAGCTCCGGGACAGGGGCCACCGGGGAGCTGTTTTTT

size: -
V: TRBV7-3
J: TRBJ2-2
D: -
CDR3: CASSASTGNTGELFF
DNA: TGTGCCAGCTCGGCCTCGACAGGAAACACCGGGGAGCTGTTTTTT

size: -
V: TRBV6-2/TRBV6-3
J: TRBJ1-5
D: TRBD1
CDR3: CASSLIRDRGLLFQPQHF
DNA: TGTGCCAGCAGTTTAATCCGGGACAGGGGGCTTTTATTTCAGCCCCAGCATTTT

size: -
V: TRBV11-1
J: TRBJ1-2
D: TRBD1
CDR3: CASSLTGAYGYTF
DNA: TGTGCCAGCAGCTTGACAGGGGCATATGGCTACACCTTC

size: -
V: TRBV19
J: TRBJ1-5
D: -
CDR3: CASRSTGHQPQHF
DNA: TGTGCCAGTAGGTCGACAGGTCATCAGCCCCAGCATTTT

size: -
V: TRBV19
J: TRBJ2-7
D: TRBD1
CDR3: CASSFRTGSYEQYF
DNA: TGTGCCAGTAGCTTCCGGACAGGCTCCTACGAGCAGTACTTC